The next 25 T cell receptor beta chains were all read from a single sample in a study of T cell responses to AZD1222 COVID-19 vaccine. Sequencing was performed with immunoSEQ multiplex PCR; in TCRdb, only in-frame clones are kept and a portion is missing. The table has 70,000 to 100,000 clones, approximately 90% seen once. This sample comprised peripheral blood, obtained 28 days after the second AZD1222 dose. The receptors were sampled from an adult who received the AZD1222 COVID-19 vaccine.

CDR3 bases: TGTGCCAGTAGCCCCCTTACAGGGGGCAGTGGGGCCAACGTCCTGACTTTC. It yields the protein CASSPLTGGSGANVLTF. The chain recombines TRBV19 with TRBJ2-6; TRBD1 aligns across 9 bases. Per the germline V gene, CDR1 is LNHDA and CDR2 is SQIVND (reference sequence). J lost 3 bases, V lost 6 bases, and 9 bases had no gene match. The CDR3 extends over 17 amino acids.

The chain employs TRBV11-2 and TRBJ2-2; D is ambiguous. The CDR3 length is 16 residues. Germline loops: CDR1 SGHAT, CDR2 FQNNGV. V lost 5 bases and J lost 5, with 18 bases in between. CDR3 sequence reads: CASSAPSMGQTGELFF. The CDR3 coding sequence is TGTGCCAGCAGCGCCCCATCAATGGGTCAGACCGGGGAGCTGTTTTTT.

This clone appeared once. CDR3: CATSDAQGITDTQYF. CDR3 coding DNA: TGTGCCACCAGTGACGCGCAGGGGATTACAGATACGCAGTATTTT. V and J are TRBV24-1 and TRBJ2-3, with a possible D match to TRBD1 (6 bases). Germline CDR1 and CDR2: KGHDR and SFDVKD. This CDR3 comprises 15 residues. Trimming removed 4 bases from V and 3 bases from J, with 13 bases in between.

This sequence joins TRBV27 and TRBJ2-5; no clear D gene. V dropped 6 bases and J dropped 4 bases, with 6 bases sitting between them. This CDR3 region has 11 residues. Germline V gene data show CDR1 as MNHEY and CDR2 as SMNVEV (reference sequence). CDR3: CASRVGETQYF. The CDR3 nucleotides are TGTGCCAGCAGGGTTGGAGAGACCCAGTACTTC.

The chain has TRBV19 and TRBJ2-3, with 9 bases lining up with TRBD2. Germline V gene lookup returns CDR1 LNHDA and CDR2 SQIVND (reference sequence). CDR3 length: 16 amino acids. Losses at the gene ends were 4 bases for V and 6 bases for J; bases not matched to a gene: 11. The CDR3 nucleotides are TGTGCCAGTAGTACCCCCGCGGGGGGGGCCATGGATACGCAGTATTTT. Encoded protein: CASSTPAGGAMDTQYF.

In nucleotides, the CDR3 is TGTGCCACCCAGAGGTCGCCTACGAACACCGGGGAGCTGTTTTTT. The encoded protein is CATQRSPTNTGELFF. The chain carries TRBV19 and TRBJ2-2; D gene ambiguous. The CDR3 has 15 residues. The V end was cut by 10 bases, the J end by 0 bases, with 15 bases between. CDR1 and CDR2 from the germline V gene are LNHDA and SQIVND (reference sequence).

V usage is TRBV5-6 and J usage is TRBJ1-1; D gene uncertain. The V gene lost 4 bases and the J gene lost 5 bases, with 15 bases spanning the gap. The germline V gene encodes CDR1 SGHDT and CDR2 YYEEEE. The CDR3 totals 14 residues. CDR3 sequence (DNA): TGTGCCAGCAGCACGGATATCCTTGCGACTGAAGCTTTCTTT. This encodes CASSTDILATEAFF.

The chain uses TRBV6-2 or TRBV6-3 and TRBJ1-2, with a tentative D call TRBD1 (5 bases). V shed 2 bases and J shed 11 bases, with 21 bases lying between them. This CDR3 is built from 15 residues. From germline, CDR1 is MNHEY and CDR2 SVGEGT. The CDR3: CASSYRGLEPEGYTF. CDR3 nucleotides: TGTGCCAGCAGTTACCGGGGACTCGAACCCGAGGGATACACCTTC.

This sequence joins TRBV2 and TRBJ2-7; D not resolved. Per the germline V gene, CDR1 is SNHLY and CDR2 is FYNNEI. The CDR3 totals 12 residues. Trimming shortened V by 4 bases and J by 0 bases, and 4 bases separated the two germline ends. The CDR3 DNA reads TGTGCCAGCAGTGTAGCCTCCTACGAGCAGTACTTC. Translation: CASSVASYEQYF.

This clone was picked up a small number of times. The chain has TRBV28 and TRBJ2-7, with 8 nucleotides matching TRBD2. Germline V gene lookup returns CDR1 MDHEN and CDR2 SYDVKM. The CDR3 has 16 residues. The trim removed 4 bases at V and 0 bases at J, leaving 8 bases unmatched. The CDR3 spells CASSSAGAGSSYEQYF. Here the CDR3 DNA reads TGTGCCAGCAGTTCAGCGGGGGCCGGCAGCTCCTACGAGCAGTACTTC.

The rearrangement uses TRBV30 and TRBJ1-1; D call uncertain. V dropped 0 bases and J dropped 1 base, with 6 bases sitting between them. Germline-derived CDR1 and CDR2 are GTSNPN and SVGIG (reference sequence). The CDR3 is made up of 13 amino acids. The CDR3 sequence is CAWSVEGNTEAFF. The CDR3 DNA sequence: TGTGCCTGGAGTGTAGAAGGGAACACTGAAGCTTTCTTT.

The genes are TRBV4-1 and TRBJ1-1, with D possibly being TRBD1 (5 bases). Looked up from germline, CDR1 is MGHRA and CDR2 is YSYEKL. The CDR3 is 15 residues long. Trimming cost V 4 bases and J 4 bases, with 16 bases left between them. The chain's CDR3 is CASSPMTATVTEAFF. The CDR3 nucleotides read TGCGCCAGCAGCCCAATGACAGCTACGGTCACTGAAGCTTTCTTT.

CDR3 coding DNA: TGTGCCAGCAGTTTAAGCACAGGGGCCCCCTACGAGCAGTACTTC. Protein product: CASSLSTGAPYEQYF. The rearrangement joins TRBV6-5 to TRBJ2-7; TRBD1 agrees at 7 bases. Germline V gives CDR1 MNHEY, CDR2 SVGAGI. The CDR3 sequence is 15 residues long. V shed 4 bases and J 2 bases; nucleotides not matched to a gene: 8.

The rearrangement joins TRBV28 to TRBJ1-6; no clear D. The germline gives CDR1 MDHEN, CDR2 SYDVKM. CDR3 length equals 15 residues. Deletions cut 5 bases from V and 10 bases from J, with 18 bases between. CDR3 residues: CASSPRPTGWSPLHF. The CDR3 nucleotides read TGTGCCAGCAGTCCCCGGCCTACCGGATGGTCACCCCTCCACTTT.

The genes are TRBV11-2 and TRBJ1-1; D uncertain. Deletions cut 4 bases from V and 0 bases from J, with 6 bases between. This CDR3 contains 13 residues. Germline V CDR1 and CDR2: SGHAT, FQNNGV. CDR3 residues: CASSSHMNTEAFF. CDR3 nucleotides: TGTGCCAGCAGCTCTCACATGAACACTGAAGCTTTCTTT.

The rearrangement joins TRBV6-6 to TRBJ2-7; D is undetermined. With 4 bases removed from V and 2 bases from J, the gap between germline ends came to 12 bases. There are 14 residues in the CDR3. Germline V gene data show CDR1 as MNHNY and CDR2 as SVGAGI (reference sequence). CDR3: CASSSSGRAYEQYF. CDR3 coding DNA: TGTGCCAGCAGTTCCTCGGGCCGGGCCTACGAGCAGTACTTC.

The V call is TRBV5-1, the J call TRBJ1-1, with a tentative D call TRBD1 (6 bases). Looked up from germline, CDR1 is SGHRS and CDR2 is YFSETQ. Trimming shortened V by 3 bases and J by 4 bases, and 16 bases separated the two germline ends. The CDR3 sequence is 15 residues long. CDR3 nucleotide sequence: TGCGCCAGCAGCTGGGGACAATCCAAGCGCACTGAAGCTTTCTTT. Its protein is CASSWGQSKRTEAFF.

The CDR3 loop is CASSHTRRNTEAFF. As DNA, the CDR3 is TGTGCCAGCAGTCATACCAGGCGGAACACTGAAGCTTTCTTT. The gene calls are TRBV27 and TRBJ1-1; no definite D call. CDR1 is MNHEY and CDR2 is SMNVEV in the germline V gene (reference sequence). This CDR3 is built from 14 residues. V was shortened by 5 bases and J by 1 base, with 11 bases between the two germline ends.

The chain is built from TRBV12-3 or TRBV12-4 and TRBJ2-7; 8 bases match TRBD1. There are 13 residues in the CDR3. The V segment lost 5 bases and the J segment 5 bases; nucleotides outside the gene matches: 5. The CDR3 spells CASSGQGINEQYF. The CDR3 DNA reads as TGTGCCAGCAGTGGACAGGGTATCAACGAGCAGTACTTC.

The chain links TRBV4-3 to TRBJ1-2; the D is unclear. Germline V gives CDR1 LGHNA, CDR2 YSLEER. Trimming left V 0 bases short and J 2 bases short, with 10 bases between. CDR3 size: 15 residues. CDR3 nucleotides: TGCGCCAGCAGCCAAGATGTAGGAGGAAACTATGGCTACACCTTC. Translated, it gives CASSQDVGGNYGYTF.

CDR3 DNA: TGTGCCAGTAGTACCCCCGGGAGTGGGGATCAGCCCCAGCATTTT. It yields the protein CASSTPGSGDQPQHF. The rearrangement links TRBV19 to TRBJ1-5; D gene uncertain. This CDR3 is built from 15 residues. Germline values: CDR1 LNHDA, CDR2 SQIVND (reference sequence). The V end lost 4 bases, the J end lost 5 bases, and 15 bases lay between the germline ends.

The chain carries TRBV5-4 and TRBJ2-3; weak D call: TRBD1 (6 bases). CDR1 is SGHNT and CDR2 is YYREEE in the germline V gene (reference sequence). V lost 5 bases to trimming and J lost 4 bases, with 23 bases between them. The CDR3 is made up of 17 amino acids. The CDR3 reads CASRWGTGTGRADTQYF. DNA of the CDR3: TGTGCCAGCAGGTGGGGAACAGGGACGGGGCGAGCAGATACGCAGTATTTT.

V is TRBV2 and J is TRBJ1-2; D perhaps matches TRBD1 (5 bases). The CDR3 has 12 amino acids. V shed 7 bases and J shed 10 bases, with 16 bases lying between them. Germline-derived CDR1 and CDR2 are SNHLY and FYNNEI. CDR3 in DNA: TGTGCCAGCAAAGGGCAGGGAGTCGACTACACCTTC. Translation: CASKGQGVDYTF.

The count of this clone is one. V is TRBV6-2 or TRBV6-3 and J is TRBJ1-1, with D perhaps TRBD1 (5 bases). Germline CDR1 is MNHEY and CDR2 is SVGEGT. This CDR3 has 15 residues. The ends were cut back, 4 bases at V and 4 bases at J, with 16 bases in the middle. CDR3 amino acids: CASSSLDSYSTEAFF. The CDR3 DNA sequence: TGTGCCAGCAGTTCCCTAGACAGTTACTCCACTGAAGCTTTCTTT.

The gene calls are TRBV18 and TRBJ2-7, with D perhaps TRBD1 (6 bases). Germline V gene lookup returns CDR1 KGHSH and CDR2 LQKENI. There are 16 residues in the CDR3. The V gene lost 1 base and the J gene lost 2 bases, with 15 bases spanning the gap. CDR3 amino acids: CASSPRPRQETYEQYF. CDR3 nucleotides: TGTGCCAGCTCACCACGGCCGAGACAGGAAACCTACGAGCAGTACTTC.